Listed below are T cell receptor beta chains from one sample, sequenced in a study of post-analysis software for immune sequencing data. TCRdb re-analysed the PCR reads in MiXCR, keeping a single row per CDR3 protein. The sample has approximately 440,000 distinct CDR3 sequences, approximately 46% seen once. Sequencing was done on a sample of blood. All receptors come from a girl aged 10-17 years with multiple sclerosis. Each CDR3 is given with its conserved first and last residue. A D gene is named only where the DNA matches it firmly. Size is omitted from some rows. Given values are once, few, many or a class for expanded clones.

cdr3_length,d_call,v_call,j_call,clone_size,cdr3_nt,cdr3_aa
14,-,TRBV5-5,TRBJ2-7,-,TGTGCCAGCAGCTTCCGTTGGACCGCCTACGAGCAGTACTTC,CASSFRWTAYEQYF
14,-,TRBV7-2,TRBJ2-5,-,TGTGCCAGCAGCTCCGGACTATGGGTGGAGACCCAGTACTTC,CASSSGLWVETQYF
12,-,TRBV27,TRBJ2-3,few,TGTGCCAGCAGCCCCCCCCTTTATACGCAGTATTTT,CASSPPLYTQYF
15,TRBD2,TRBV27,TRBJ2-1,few,TGTGCCAGCAGTAGACTACTAGCGAGGTCCAATGAGCAGTTCTTC,CASSRLLARSNEQFF
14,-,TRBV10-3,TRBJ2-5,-,TGTGCCATCAGTGAGTCACAGGCCGGTCTTTTCCAGTACTTC,CAISESQAGLFQYF
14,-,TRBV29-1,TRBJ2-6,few,TGCAGCGTTGAGGTGGACTCTGGGGCCAACGTCCTGACTTTC,CSVEVDSGANVLTF
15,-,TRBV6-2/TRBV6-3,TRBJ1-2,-,TGTGCCAGCAGCAACAGGGCTTCATCGTCATATGGCTACACCTTC,CASSNRASSSYGYTF
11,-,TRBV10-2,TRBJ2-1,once,TGCGCCACCACGCAGGGGAATGGGCAGTTCTTC,CATTQGNGQFF
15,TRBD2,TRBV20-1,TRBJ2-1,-,TGCAGTGCCCGGAACGGGCTAGCGGGAGGCAATGAGCAGTTCTTC,CSARNGLAGGNEQFF
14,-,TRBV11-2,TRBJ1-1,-,TGTGCCAGCAGCTTAGGTCGGGGGCGCACTGAAGCTTTCTTT,CASSLGRGRTEAFF
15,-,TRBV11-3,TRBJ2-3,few,TGTGCCAGCAGCTCAGGCGGGCTACACACAGATACGCAGTATTTT,CASSSGGLHTDTQYF
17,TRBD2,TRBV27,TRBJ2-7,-,TGTGCCAGCAGTCCGTGGACTAGCGGGGGCCGGACCTACGAGCAGTACTTC,CASSPWTSGGRTYEQYF
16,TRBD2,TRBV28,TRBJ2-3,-,TGTGCCAGCAGTTCACTAGGGACTAGCGGCACAGATACGCAGTATTTT,CASSSLGTSGTDTQYF
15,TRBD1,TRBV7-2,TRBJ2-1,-,TGTGCCAGCAGCTTAGCCGGGACAGGGGTCGATGAGCAGTTCTTC,CASSLAGTGVDEQFF
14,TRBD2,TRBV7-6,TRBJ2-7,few,TGTGCCAGCAGCTTCGTAGCGGGAGACTACGAGCAGTACTTC,CASSFVAGDYEQYF
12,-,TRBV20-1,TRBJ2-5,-,TGCAGTGCGATGACAGGGAGGGAGACCCAGTACTTC,CSAMTGRETQYF
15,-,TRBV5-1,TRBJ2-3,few,TGCGCCAGCAGCGCCTTGACAGGTCCTTCAGATACGCAGTATTTT,CASSALTGPSDTQYF
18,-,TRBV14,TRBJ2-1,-,TGTGCCAGCAGCCAACCCAGGGGGGATCTGTTGTCCTACAATGAGCAGTTCTTC,CASSQPRGDLLSYNEQFF
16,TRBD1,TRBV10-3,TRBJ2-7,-,TGTGCCATCAGTGGCGGTTTCGGGCAGGGGGTGGACGAGCAGTACTTC,CAISGGFGQGVDEQYF
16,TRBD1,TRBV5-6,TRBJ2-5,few,TGTGCCAGCAGCACGGTGGGGTGGACAGGGGGAGAGACCCAGTACTTC,CASSTVGWTGGETQYF
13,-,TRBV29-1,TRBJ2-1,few,TGCAGCGCCCCGTTCGTCGGATACAATGAGCAGTTCTTC,CSAPFVGYNEQFF
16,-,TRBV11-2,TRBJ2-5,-,TGTGCCAGCAGCCCCGTGGGTGGCGGGATCCAAGAGACCCAGTACTTC,CASSPVGGGIQETQYF
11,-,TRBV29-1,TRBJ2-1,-,TGCAGCTACCGCGCGTACAATGAGCAGTTCTTC,CSYRAYNEQFF
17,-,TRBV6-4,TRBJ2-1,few,TGTGCCAGCAGCGAGAACAGGGAATACCGGAACTACAATGAGCAGTTCTTC,CASSENREYRNYNEQFF
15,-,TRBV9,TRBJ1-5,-,TGTGCCAGCAGCGTAGGGGCAGCTAGCAATCAGCCCCAGCATTTT,CASSVGAASNQPQHF
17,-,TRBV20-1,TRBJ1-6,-,TGCAGTGCTAGAGATTTCTCCTCGGACTCCTATAATTCACCCCTCCACTTT,CSARDFSSDSYNSPLHF
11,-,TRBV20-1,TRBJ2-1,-,TGCAGTGCTAGAGGGAACTACTGGCAGTTCTTC,CSARGNYWQFF
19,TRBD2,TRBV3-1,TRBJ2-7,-,TGTGCCAGCAGCGGCCGGACGGGGGGTGGACTAGCGGGAACCTACGAGCAGTACTTC,CASSGRTGGGLAGTYEQYF
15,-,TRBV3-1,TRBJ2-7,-,TGTGCCAGCAGCCAAACGACAGGAAGCCACTACGAGCAGTACTTC,CASSQTTGSHYEQYF
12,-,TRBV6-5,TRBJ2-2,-,TGTGCCAGCAGCCGGAACACCGGGGAGCTGTTTTTT,CASSRNTGELFF
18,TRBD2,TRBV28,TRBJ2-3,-,TGTGCCAGCAATCCAGCGGGAAGTCCTCTTTATGGCACAGATACGCAGTATTTT,CASNPAGSPLYGTDTQYF
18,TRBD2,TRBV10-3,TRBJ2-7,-,TGTGCCATCAGTGAGTCGGTGGGGAGGGGAGTGAGTTCCTACGAGCAGTACTTC,CAISESVGRGVSSYEQYF
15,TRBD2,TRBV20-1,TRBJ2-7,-,TGCAGTGCTAGAGACACTAGCGGGAGACTCTACGAGCAGTACTTC,CSARDTSGRLYEQYF
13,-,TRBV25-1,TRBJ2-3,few,TGTGCCAGCAGTGAATCGACCCGAGATACGCAGTATTTT,CASSESTRDTQYF
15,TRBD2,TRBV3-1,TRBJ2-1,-,TGTGCCGGCAGCCAGAGACGGGAGGTACACAATGAGCAGTTCTTC,CAGSQRREVHNEQFF
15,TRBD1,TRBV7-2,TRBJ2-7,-,TGTGCCAGCAGCTTACGTTTGGACAGGGGCTACGAGCAGTACTTC,CASSLRLDRGYEQYF